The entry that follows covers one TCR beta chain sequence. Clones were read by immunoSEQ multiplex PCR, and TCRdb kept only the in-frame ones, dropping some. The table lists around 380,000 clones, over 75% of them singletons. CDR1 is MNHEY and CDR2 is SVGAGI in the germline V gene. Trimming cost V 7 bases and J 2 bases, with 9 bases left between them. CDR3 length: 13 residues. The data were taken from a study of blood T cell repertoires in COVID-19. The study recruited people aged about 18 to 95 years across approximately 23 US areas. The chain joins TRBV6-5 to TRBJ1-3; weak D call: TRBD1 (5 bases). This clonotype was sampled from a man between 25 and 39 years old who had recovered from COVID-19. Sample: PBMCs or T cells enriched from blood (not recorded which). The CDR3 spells CASMGTPGNTIYF. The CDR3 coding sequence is TGTGCCAGCATGGGGACTCCTGGAAACACCATATATTTT.